The clone carrying this T cell receptor (beta chain) appeared many times. Antigen: not known. Germline CDR1 is LGHDT and CDR2 is YNNKEL (reference sequence). Trimming removed 0 bases from V and 5 bases from J; junction bases left unmatched: 16. The CDR3 covers 21 residues. Noted time point: newly diagnosed GD, antithyroid drugs for less than 3 months. PBMCs provided the RNA from which the TCR library was made. These data are taken from a study of regulatory T cells in long-lasting Graves disease. Regarding the study as a whole: With approximately 3,000 shared public clonotypes, persistent patients exceeded new patients, who shared about a thousand.

Both iRepertoire HTBI primers and Arm-PCR of CDR3 regions were used to build the TCR beta libraries. TCRdb re-called the multiplex PCR reads with MiXCR, one entry per CDR3 protein. The table records 440,000 or so distinct CDR3 sequences, 15% of them present only once. The sample was also reused in another study, on T cells in Graves' hyperthyroidism and ophthalmopathy.

The chain couples TRBV3-1 to TRBJ2-1, with 13 bases that match TRBD2. The sample consisted of peripheral blood mononuclear cells (PBMCs), taken at new diagnosis, from a patient treated with antithyroid drugs. The receptor was isolated from a young woman with Graves disease. The CDR3 DNA follows: TGTGCCAGCAGCCAAGAAGGTGGGGCAACTAGCGGGAGGGATCAACACAATGAGCAGTTCTTC. Its protein is CASSQEGGATSGRDQHNEQFF.